The next 15 T cell receptor beta chains were all read from a single sample in a study of regulatory T cells in long-lasting Graves disease. Time point reported: persistent/refractory GD, antithyroid drugs over 5 years with positive TRAb. The TCR library used RNA extracted from PBMCs. Researchers made TCR beta libraries by using iRepertoire HTBI primers and running Arm-PCR on CDR3 regions. TCRdb redid the calling of the multiplex PCR reads with MiXCR, one entry per CDR3 protein. The sample holds 300,000 to 500,000 distinct CDR3 sequences, less than 25% seen once. The material sequenced was peripheral blood mononuclear cells (PBMCs), taken when the disease was refractory, from a patient treated with antithyroid drugs. The receptors originated from a female donor with Graves disease.

This clonotype has a count of ten or more. The chain couples TRBV28 to TRBJ2-7; D ambiguous. Germline assignment: CDR1 MDHEN and CDR2 SYDVKM. V was trimmed by 7 bases and J by 5 bases, leaving 12 bases between them. The CDR3 is made up of 12 amino acids. CDR3 DNA: TGTGCCAGCACTAAGGAAATTAACGAGCAGTACTTC. It codes for CASTKEINEQYF.

The rearrangement joins TRBV14 to TRBJ2-7; 10 positions match TRBD2. Germline V CDR1 and CDR2: SGHDN, FVKESK. After removal of 5 bases from V and 4 bases from J, the junction contained 5 bases not matched to a gene. The CDR3 covers 14 residues. The CDR3 sequence: CASSGAGGRYEQYF. The CDR3 coding sequence is TGTGCCAGCAGCGGAGCGGGAGGGCGGTACGAGCAGTACTTC. The variable domain in full, completed from reference TRBV14 and TRBJ2-7, reads EAGVTQFPSHSVIEKGQTVTLRCDPISGHDNLYWYRRVMGKEIKFLLHFVKESKQDESGMPNNRFLAERTGGTYSTLKVQPAELEDSGVYFCASSGAGGRYEQYFGPGTRLTVT.

Only a few counts were recorded for this clonotype. The V gene is TRBV15, the J gene TRBJ2-7; 10 bases match TRBD2. The germline CDR1 and CDR2 sequences are LNHNV and YYDKDF (reference sequence). This CDR3 contains 16 residues. With 3 bases clipped from V and 3 bases from J, the junction kept 8 bases outside the gene matches. Here the CDR3 DNA reads TGTGCCACCAGCAGTCGACTAGCGGGTTTTGGCTACGAGCAGTACTTC. It translates to CATSSRLAGFGYEQYF.

This sequence joins TRBV4-2 and TRBJ1-6, with a weak D call TRBD1 (5 bases). The germline V gene has CDR1 LGHNA and CDR2 YNFKEQ. The CDR3 runs 16 residues. V was pared by 0 bases and J by 4 bases, with 10 bases between. The CDR3 DNA reads TGTGCCAGCAGCCAAGAACCGAGACAGTATAATTCACCCCTCCACTTT. Its translation: CASSQEPRQYNSPLHF.

CDR3 amino acids: CASNPRGSSSGANVLTF. CDR3 DNA: TGTGCCAGTAACCCGAGGGGGTCCAGCTCTGGGGCCAACGTCCTGACTTTC. The rearrangement links TRBV6-2 or TRBV6-3 to TRBJ2-6; TRBD1 is a possible D gene (6 bases). The germline V gene encodes CDR1 MNHEY and CDR2 SVGEGT. This CDR3 is 17 amino acids long. The V gene lost 9 bases and the J gene lost 0 bases, with 18 bases spanning the gap.

In DNA, the CDR3 is TGCGCCAGCAACGACAGGTCCCTTAGCTCTGGGGCCAACGTCCTGACTTTC. It translates to CASNDRSLSSGANVLTF. V and J are TRBV10-2 and TRBJ2-6, with a tentative D call TRBD1 (6 bases). CDR3 length: 17 amino acids. V dropped 7 bases and J dropped 0 bases, with 16 bases sitting between them. Germline values: CDR1 WSHSY, CDR2 SAAADI.

This chain joins TRBV2 and TRBJ2-1, with 9 nucleotides matching TRBD2. The CDR3 runs 15 residues. The germline CDR1 and CDR2 sequences are SNHLY and FYNNEI. J gave up 5 bases and V 3 bases, and 5 bases lay outside the gene matches. In nucleotides, the CDR3 is TGTGCCAGCAGTGAGACGACTAGCGGTCACAATGAGCAGTTCTTC. This encodes CASSETTSGHNEQFF.

This clonotype was seen once. The J gene is TRBJ2-6, the V gene TRBV9; D possibly corresponds to TRBD2 (6 bases). Trimming took 3 bases from V and 4 from J, leaving 14 bases between them. CDR1 and CDR2 from the germline V gene are SGDLS and YYNGEE. The CDR3 covers 16 residues. As DNA, the CDR3 is TGTGCCAGCAGCGGCGTAGTGGGAGGAGGGGCCAACGTCCTGACTTTC. Translating gives CASSGVVGGGANVLTF. Variable domain in full (rest from reference TRBV9 and TRBJ2-6): DSGVTQTPKHLITATGQRVTLRCSPRSGDLSVYWYQQSLDQGLQFLIQYYNGEERAKGNILERFSAQQFPDLHSELNLSSLELGDSALYFCASSGVVGGGANVLTFGAGSRLTVL.

This clonotype occurred many times. The V and J genes are TRBV3-1 and TRBJ2-5; D unclear. CDR1 is LGHDT, CDR2 YNNKEL, per germline (reference sequence). This CDR3 is built from 14 residues. With 5 bases removed from V and 5 bases from J, the gap between germline ends came to 15 bases. The CDR3 region has the DNA TGTGCCAGCAGCTTGGCCCTGCGTGGGGAGACCCAGTACTTC. Translation: CASSLALRGETQYF.

This clonotype was seen only a few times. This sequence joins TRBV15 and TRBJ1-1, with D perhaps matching TRBD1 (5 bases). The CDR3 is 17 amino acids. In germline, CDR1 is LNHNV, CDR2 YYDKDF (reference sequence). Trimming took off 3 bases at V and 0 bases at J, with 17 bases between the two ends. The CDR3 coding sequence is TGTGCCACCAGCAGTAAAGGGACCGACTGGGTGAACACTGAAGCTTTCTTT. Its translation: CATSSKGTDWVNTEAFF. Based on the CDR3 plus reference TRBV15 and TRBJ1-1, the full variable domain is DAMVIQNPRYQVTQFGKPVTLSCSQTLNHNVMYWYQQKSSQAPKLLFHYYDKDFNNEADTPDNFQSRRPNTSFCFLDIRSPGLGDTAMYLCATSSKGTDWVNTEAFFGQGTRLTVV.

Notes on this clonotype: At one end, the junction sequence differs from germline, possibly due to a read error. The CDR3 DNA reads as TGTGCCGGCAGTTACTCTGGGTTGCGGGAGCTGTTTTTT. Protein product: CAGSYSGLRELFF. The chain has TRBV6-5 and TRBJ2-2; D is uncertain. Germline V gives CDR1 MNHEY, CDR2 SVGAGI. This CDR3 has 13 residues.

This clonotype was counted ten times or more. V and J are TRBV14 and TRBJ1-5; unclear D gene. The length of the CDR3 is 14 residues. Germline V lookup: CDR1 SGHDN, CDR2 FVKESK. Trimming removed 1 base at V and 2 bases at J, with 6 bases between. CDR3 in DNA: TGTGCCAGCAGCCAAGGGGGTGGCAATCAGCCCCAGCATTTT. This gives the protein CASSQGGGNQPQHF.

This clonotype has a count of ten or more. The chain uses TRBV9 and TRBJ1-1, with D possibly TRBD1 on 5 matching bases. There are 13 residues in the CDR3. Between the trimmed V and J ends, which lost 2 bases and 3 bases, there was a span of 8 bases. Germline V gives CDR1 SGDLS, CDR2 YYNGEE. CDR3 sequence reads: CASSVGGHTEAFF. The CDR3 DNA sequence: TGTGCCAGCAGCGTGGGGGGACACACTGAAGCTTTCTTT.

At least ten counts were recorded for this clonotype. J is TRBJ2-5 and V is TRBV28; 13 nucleotides align to TRBD2. The CDR3 runs 17 residues. CDR1 and CDR2 from the germline V gene are MDHEN and SYDVKM. Unmatched junction bases numbered 9, after V lost 4 bases and J lost 4 bases. The CDR3: CASSSIWTSGSGETQYF. The DNA of the CDR3 is TGTGCCAGCAGTTCAATCTGGACTAGCGGGAGTGGAGAGACCCAGTACTTC.

This chain connects TRBV12-3 or TRBV12-4 to TRBJ2-3; 9 positions agree with TRBD1. The trim removed 2 bases at V and 5 bases at J, leaving 5 bases unmatched. The CDR3 extends over 15 amino acids. CDR3 nucleotides: TGTGCCAGCAGTTTATTAGGGACAGGGATAGATACGCAGTATTTT. This sequence encodes CASSLLGTGIDTQYF.